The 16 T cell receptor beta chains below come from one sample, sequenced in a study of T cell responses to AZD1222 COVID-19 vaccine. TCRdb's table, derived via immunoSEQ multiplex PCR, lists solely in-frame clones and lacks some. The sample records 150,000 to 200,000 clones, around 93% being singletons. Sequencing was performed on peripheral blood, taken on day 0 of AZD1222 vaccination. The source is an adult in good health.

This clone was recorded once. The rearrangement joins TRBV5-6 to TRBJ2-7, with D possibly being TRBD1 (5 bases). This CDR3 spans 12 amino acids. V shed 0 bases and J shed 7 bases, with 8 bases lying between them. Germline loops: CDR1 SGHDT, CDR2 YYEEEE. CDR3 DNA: TGTGCCAGCAGCTTGGCCAAGGGGGAGCAGTACTTC. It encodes CASSLAKGEQYF.

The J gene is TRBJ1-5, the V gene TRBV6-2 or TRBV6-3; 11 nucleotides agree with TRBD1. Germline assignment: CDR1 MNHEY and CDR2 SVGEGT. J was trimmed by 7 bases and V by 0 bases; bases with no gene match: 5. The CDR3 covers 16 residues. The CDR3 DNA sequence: TGTGCCAGCAGTTACTCCGGGACAGGGGGACGGCAGCCCCAGCATTTT. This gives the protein CASSYSGTGGRQPQHF.

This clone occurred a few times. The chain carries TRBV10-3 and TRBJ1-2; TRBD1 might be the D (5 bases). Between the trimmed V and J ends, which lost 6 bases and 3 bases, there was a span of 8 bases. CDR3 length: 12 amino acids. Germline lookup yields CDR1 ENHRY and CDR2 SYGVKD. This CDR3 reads CAISEGYYGYTF. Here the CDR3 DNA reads TGTGCCATCAGCGAGGGGTACTATGGCTACACCTTC.

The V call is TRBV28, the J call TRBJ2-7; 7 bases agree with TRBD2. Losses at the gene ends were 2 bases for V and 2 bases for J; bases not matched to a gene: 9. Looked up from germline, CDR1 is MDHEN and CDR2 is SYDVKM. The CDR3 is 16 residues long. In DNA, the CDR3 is TGTGCCAGCAGTTTACCTTGGCTAGCGGCGACCTACGAGCAGTACTTC. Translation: CASSLPWLAATYEQYF.

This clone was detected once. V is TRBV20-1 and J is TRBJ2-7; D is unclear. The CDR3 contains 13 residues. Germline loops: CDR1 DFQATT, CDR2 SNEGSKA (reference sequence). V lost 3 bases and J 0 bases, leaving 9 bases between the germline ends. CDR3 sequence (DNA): TGCAGTGCTAGTGCGGACGGCTCCTACGAGCAGTACTTC. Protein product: CSASADGSYEQYF.

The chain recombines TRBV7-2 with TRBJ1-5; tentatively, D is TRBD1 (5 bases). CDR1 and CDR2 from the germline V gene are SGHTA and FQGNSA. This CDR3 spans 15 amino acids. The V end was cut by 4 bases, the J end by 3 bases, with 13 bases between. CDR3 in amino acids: CASSSTTANNQPQHF. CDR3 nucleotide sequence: TGTGCCAGCAGCTCCACGACAGCGAACAATCAGCCCCAGCATTTT.

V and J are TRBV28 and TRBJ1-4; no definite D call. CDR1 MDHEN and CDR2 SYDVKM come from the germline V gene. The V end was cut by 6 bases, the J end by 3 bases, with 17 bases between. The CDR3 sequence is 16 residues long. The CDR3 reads CASSPAGGRANEKLFF. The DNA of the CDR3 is TGTGCCAGCAGCCCCGCAGGAGGCCGCGCTAATGAAAAACTGTTTTTT.

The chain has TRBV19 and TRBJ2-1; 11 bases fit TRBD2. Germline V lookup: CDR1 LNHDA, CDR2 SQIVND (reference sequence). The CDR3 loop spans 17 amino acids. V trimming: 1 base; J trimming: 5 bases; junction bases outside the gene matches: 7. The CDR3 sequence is CASSIVARLAGHNEQFF. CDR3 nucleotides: TGTGCCAGTAGTATAGTGGCCAGACTAGCGGGACACAATGAGCAGTTCTTC.

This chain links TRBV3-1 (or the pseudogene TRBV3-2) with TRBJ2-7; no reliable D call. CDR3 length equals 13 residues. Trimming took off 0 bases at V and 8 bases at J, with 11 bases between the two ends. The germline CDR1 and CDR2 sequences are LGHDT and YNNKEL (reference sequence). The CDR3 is CASSQDPTLKQYF. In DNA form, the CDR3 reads TGTGCCAGCAGCCAAGACCCTACCCTTAAGCAGTACTTC.

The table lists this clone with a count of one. CDR3 loop: CASSTLTGQGSDTQYF. In DNA form, the CDR3 reads TGTGCCAGCAGCACCCTAACGGGACAGGGATCAGATACGCAGTATTTT. The chain carries TRBV7-2 and TRBJ2-3; the match to TRBD1 covers 9 bases. The CDR3 length is 16 residues. Germline V gives CDR1 SGHTA, CDR2 FQGNSA. J was trimmed by 4 bases and V by 5 bases; bases with no gene match: 10.

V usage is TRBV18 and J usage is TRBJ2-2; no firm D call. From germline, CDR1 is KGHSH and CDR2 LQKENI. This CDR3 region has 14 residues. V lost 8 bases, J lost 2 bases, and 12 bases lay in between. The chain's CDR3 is CASPRGSNTGELFF. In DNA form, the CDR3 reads TGTGCCAGCCCACGTGGATCCAACACCGGGGAGCTGTTTTTT.

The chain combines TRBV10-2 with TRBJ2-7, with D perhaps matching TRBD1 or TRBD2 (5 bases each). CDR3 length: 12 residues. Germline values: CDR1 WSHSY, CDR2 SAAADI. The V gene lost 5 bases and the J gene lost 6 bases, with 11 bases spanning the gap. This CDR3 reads CASSRGAGEQYF. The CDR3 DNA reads TGCGCCAGCAGTAGAGGGGCGGGCGAGCAGTACTTC.

CDR3 DNA: TGTGCCAGTACTCGTGGAGGGACCATCTCTGGAAACACCATATATTTT. This codes for CASTRGGTISGNTIYF. The chain is built from TRBV19 and TRBJ1-3, with D perhaps TRBD1 (5 bases). V lost 7 bases and J 0 bases, leaving 16 bases between the germline ends. The CDR3 is made up of 16 amino acids. The germline gives CDR1 LNHDA, CDR2 SQIVND (reference sequence).

The CDR3: CASSQDLRDRGIRDGYTF. CDR3 in DNA: TGTGCCAGCAGCCAAGATCTTAGGGACAGGGGGATACGAGATGGCTACACCTTC. The V and J genes are TRBV4-2 and TRBJ1-2; 11 bases are a match to TRBD1. Germline CDR1 LGHNA, CDR2 YNFKEQ. V dropped 0 bases and J dropped 6; count of bases not matched to a gene: 12. The CDR3 contains 18 residues.

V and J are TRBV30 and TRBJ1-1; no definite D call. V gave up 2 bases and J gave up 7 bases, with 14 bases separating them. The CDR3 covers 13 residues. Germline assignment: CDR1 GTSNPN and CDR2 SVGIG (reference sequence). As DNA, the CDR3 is TGTGCCTGGAGTCCCGGGCCCCCGGGTGAAGCTTTCTTT. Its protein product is CAWSPGPPGEAFF. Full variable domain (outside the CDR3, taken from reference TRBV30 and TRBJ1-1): SQTIHQWPATLVQPVGSPLSLECTVEGTSNPNLYWYRQAAGRGLQLLFYSVGIGQISSEVPQNLSASRPQDRQFILSSKKLLLSDSGFYLCAWSPGPPGEAFFGQGTRLTVV.

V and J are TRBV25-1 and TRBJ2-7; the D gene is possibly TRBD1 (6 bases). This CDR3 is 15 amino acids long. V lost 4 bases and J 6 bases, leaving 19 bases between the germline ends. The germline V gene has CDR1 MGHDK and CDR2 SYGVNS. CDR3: CASSALNTGLSEQYF. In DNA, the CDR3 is TGTGCCAGCAGTGCGCTAAATACAGGGTTGAGCGAGCAGTACTTC.